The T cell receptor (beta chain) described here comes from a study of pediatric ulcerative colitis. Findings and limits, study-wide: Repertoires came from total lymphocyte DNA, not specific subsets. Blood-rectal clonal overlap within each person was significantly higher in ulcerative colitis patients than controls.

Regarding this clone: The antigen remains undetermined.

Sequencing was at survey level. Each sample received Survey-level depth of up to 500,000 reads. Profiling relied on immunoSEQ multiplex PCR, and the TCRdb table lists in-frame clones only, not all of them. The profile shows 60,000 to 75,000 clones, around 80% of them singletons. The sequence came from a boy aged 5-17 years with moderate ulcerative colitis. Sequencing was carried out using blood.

CDR3 bases: TGTGCCAGCAGTGGACTGGGGCTGGGAAACACCATATATTTT. Protein product: CASSGLGLGNTIYF. This chain uses TRBV28 with TRBJ1-3; weak D call: TRBD1 (5 bases). The V and J ends lost 5 bases and 4 bases respectively, with 12 bases between them. Germline loops: CDR1 MDHEN, CDR2 SYDVKM. This CDR3 region has 14 residues.